This T cell receptor (beta chain) was profiled in a study of early T cells in non-severe SARS-CoV-2 infection. Study details: The authors sequenced bulk RNA from unsorted whole blood, leaving chains unpaired. Overall study findings and caveats: The matching step, a VDJdb search, favored anti-spike CD8 responses and missed private and CD4 specificities.

The sample holds many counts of this clonotype. What it recognizes is unknown. The library protocol tagged individual cDNA molecules with unique molecular identifiers. TCRdb passed the 5' RACE reads through MiXCR, listing each CDR3 protein once. The repertoire includes about 46,000 distinct CDR3 sequences, almost 9.5% of them detected once, and 15% sits in the top ten. The germline CDR1 and CDR2 sequences are SEHNR and FQNEAQ (reference sequence). This CDR3 comprises 15 residues. V shed 6 bases, J shed 5 bases, and the junction held 9 bases outside the gene matches. This receptor was obtained from an adult who was a healthcare worker with PCR-confirmed SARS-CoV-2 infection or an uninfected control (not recorded which). The chain uses TRBV7-9 and TRBJ2-2; 7 bases line up with TRBD2. The sample comprised whole blood. The CDR3 sequence: CASRPGAAGTGELFF. CDR3 nucleotide sequence: TGTGCCAGCAGGCCCGGCGCAGCGGGGACCGGGGAGCTGTTTTTT.